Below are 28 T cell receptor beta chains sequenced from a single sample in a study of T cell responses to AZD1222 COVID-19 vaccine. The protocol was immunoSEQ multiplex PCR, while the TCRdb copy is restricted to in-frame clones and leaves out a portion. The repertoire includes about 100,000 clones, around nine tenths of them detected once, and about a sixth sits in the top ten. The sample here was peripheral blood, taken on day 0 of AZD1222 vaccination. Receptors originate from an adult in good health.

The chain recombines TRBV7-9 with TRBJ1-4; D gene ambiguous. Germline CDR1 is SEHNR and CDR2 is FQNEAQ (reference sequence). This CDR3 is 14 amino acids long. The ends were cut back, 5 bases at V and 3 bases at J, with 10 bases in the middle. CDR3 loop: CASSRSGSNEKLFF. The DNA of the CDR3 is TGTGCCAGCAGCCGGTCAGGATCTAATGAAAAACTGTTTTTT.

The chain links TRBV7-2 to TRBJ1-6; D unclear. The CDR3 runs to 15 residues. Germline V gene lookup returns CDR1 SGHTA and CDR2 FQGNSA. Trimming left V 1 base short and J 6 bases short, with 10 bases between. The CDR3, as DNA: TGTGCCAGCAGCTTAGAGGGCAGGTCTAATTCACCCCTCCACTTT. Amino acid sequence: CASSLEGRSNSPLHF.

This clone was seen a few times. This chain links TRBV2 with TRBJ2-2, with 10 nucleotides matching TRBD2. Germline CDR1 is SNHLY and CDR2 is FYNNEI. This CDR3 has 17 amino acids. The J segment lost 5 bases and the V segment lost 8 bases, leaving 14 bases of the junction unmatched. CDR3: CASRAGSAGGRTGELFF. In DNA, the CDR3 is TGTGCCAGCCGCGCGGGCTCAGCGGGGGGGCGGACCGGGGAGCTGTTTTTT.

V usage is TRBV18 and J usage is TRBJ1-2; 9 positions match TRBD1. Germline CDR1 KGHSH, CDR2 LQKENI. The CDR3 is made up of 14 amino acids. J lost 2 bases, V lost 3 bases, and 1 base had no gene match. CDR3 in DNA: TGTGCCAGCTCACCCGGGACAGGGAACTATGGCTACACCTTC. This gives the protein CASSPGTGNYGYTF.

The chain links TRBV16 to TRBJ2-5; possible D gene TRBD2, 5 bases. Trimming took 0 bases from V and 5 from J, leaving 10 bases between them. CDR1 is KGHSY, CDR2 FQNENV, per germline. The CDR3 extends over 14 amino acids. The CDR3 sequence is CASSQSTGSETQYF. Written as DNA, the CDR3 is TGTGCCAGCAGCCAATCAACGGGAAGCGAGACCCAGTACTTC.

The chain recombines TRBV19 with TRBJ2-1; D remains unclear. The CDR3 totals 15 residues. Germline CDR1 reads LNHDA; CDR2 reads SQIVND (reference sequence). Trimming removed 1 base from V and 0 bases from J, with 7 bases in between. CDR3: CASSIGDNSYNEQFF. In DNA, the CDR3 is TGTGCCAGTAGTATAGGGGATAACTCCTACAATGAGCAGTTCTTC.

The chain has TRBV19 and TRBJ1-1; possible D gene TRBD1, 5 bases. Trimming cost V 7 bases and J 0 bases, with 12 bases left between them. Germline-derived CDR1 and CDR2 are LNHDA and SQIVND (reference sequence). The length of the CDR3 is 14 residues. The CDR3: CASTRGLMNTEAFF. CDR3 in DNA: TGTGCCAGTACAAGGGGACTCATGAACACTGAAGCTTTCTTT.

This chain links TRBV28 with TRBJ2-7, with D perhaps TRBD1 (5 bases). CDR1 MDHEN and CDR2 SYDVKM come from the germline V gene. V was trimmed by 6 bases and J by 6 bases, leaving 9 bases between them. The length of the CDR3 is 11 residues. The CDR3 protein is CASSQDIEQYF. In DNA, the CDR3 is TGTGCCAGCAGCCAGGACATCGAGCAGTACTTC.

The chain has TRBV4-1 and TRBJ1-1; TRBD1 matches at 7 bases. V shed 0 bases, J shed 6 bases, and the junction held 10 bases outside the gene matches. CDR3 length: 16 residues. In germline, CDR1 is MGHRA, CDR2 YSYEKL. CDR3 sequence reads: CASSQDSGQHGAEAFF. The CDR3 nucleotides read TGCGCCAGCAGCCAAGACTCGGGACAGCACGGGGCTGAAGCTTTCTTT.

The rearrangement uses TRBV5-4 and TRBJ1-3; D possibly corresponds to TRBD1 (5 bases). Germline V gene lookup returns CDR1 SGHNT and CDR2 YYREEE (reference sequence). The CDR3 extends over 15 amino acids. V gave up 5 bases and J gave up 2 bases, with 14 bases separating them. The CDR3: CASSSTGTAGNTIYF. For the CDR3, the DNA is TGTGCCAGCAGTTCTACCGGGACTGCTGGAAACACCATATATTTT. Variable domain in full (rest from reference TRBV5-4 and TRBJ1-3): ETGVTQSPTHLIKTRGQQVTLRCSSQSGHNTVSWYQQALGQGPQFIFQYYREEENGRGNFPPRFSGLQFPNYSSELNVNALELDDSALYLCASSSTGTAGNTIYFGEGSWLTVV.

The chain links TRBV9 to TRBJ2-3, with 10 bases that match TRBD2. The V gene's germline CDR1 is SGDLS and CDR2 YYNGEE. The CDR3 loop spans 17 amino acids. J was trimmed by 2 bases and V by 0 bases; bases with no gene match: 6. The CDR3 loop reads CASSVGSSGSITDTQYF. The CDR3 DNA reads TGTGCCAGCAGCGTAGGTTCTAGCGGGAGTATCACAGATACGCAGTATTTT.

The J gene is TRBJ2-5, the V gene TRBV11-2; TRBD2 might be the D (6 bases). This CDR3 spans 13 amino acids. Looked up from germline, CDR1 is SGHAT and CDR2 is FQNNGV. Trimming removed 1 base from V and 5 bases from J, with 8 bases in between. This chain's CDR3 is CASSLGRAETQYF. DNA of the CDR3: TGTGCCAGCAGCTTAGGGAGGGCGGAGACCCAGTACTTC.

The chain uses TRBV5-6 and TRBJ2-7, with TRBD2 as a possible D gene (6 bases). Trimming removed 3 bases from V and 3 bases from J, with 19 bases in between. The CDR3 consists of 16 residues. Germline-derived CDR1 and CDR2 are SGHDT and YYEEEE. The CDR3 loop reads CASSWGDGRGFYEQYF. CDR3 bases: TGTGCCAGCAGCTGGGGGGACGGACGAGGGTTCTACGAGCAGTACTTC.

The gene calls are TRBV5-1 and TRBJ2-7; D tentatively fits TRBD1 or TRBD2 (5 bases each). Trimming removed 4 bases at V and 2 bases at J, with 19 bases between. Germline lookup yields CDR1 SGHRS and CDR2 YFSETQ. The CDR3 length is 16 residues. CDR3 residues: CASSLGAGPRPYEQYF. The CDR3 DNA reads TGCGCCAGCAGCCTAGGGGCGGGCCCCCGTCCCTACGAGCAGTACTTC.

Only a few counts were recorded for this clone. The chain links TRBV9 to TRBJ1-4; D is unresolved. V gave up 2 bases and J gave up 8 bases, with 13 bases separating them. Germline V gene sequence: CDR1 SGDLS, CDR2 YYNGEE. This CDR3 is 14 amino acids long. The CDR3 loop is CASSVGSLGEKLFF. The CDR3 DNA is TGTGCCAGCAGCGTCGGGAGCTTAGGGGAAAAACTGTTTTTT. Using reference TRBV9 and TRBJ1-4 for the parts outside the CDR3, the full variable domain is DSGVTQTPKHLITATGQRVTLRCSPRSGDLSVYWYQQSLDQGLQFLIQYYNGEERAKGNILERFSAQQFPDLHSELNLSSLELGDSALYFCASSVGSLGEKLFFGSGTQLSVL.

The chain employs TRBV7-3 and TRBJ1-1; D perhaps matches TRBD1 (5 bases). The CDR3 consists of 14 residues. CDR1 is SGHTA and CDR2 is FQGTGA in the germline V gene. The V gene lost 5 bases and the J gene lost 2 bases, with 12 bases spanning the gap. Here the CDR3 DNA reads TGTGCCAGCAGCCTTTCGACAGCCAACACTGAAGCTTTCTTT. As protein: CASSLSTANTEAFF.

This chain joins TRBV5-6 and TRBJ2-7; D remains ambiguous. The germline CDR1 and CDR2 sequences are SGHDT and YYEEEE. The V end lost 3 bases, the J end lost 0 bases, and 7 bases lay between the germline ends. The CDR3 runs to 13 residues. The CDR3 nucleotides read TGTGCCAGCAGCTCCAGGCTCTCCTACGAGCAGTACTTC. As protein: CASSSRLSYEQYF.

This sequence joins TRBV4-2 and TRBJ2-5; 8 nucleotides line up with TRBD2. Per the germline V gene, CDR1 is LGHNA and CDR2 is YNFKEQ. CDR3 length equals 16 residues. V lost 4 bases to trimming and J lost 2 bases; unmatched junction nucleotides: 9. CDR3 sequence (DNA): TGTGCCAGCAGCCTCAGGTCCCCGGGAGGGCAAGAGACCCAGTACTTC. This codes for CASSLRSPGGQETQYF.

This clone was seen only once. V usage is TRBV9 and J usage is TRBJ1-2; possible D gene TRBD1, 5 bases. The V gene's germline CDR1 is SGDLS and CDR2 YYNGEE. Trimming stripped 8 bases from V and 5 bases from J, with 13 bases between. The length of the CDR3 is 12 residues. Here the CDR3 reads CASTGGVYGYTF. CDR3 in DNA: TGTGCCAGTACTGGGGGGGTGTATGGCTACACCTTC. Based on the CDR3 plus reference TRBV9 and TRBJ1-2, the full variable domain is DSGVTQTPKHLITATGQRVTLRCSPRSGDLSVYWYQQSLDQGLQFLIQYYNGEERAKGNILERFSAQQFPDLHSELNLSSLELGDSALYFCASTGGVYGYTFGSGTRLTVV.

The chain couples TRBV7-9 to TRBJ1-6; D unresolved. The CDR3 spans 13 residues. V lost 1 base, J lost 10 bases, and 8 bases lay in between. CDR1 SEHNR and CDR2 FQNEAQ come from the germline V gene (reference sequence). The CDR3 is CASSLVLGSPLHF. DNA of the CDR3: TGTGCCAGCAGCTTAGTTTTGGGGTCACCCCTCCACTTT.

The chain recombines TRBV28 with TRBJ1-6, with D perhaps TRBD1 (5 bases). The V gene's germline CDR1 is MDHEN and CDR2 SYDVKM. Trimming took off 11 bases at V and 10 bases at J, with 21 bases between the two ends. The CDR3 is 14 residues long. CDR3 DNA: TGTGCCGGCCGAGGGGCCGGCTTAGGATCACCCCTCCACTTT. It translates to CAGRGAGLGSPLHF. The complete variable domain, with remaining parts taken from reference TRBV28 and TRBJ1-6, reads DVKVTQSSRYLVKRTGEKVFLECVQDMDHENMFWYRQDPGLGLRLIYFSYDVKMKEKGDIPEGYSVSREKKERFSLILESASTNQTSMYLCAGRGAGLGSPLHFGNGTRLTVT.

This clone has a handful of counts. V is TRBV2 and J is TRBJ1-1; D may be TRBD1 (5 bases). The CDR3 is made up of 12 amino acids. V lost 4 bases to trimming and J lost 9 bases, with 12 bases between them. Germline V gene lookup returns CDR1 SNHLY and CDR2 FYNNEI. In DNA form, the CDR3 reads TGTGCCAGCAGTGGGTTTGGGACCAAAGCTTTCTTT. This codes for CASSGFGTKAFF.

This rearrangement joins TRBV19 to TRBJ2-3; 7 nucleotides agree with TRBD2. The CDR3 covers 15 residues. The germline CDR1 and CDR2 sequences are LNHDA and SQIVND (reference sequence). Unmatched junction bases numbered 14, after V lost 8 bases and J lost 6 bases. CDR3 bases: TGTGCCAGTCATCGGGGTAGCGGGTCGGCGGATACGCAGTATTTT. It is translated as CASHRGSGSADTQYF.

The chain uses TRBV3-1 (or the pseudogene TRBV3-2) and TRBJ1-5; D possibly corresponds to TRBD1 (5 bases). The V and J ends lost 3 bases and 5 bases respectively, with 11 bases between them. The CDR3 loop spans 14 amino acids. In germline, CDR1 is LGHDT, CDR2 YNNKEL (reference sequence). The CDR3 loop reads CASSHEVGDQPQHF. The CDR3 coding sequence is TGTGCCAGCAGCCATGAGGTGGGGGATCAGCCCCAGCATTTT.

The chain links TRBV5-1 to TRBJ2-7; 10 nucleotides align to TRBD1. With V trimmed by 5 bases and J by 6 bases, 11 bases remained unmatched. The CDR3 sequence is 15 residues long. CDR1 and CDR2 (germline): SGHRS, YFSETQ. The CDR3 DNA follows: TGCGCCAGCAGACCTCCGGGACAGGGGTTTCTCGAGCAGTACTTC. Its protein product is CASRPPGQGFLEQYF.

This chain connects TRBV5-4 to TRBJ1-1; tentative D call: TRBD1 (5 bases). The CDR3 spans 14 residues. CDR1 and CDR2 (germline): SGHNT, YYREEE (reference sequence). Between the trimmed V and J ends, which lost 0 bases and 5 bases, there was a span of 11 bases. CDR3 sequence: CASSLGGPRTEAFF. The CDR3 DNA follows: TGTGCCAGCAGCTTGGGGGGACCAAGAACTGAAGCTTTCTTT.

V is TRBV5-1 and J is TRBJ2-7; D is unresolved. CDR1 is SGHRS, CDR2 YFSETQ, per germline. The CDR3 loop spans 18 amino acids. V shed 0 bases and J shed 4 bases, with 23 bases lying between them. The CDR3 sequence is CASSLASASSPAAYEQYF. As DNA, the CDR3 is TGCGCCAGCAGCTTGGCCTCGGCTAGTTCGCCGGCGGCATACGAGCAGTACTTC.

DNA for the CDR3: TGTGCCAGCAGTGAACGGACAGCATCGACTAATGAAAAACTGTTTTTT. As protein: CASSERTASTNEKLFF. This chain joins TRBV6-1 and TRBJ1-4; possibly TRBD1 for D (6 bases). This CDR3 is 16 amino acids long. The V and J ends lost 2 bases and 2 bases respectively, with 12 bases between them. CDR1 is MNHNS, CDR2 SASEGT, per germline.